The sequence of this T cell receptor (beta chain) was determined in a study of CD8+ T cells in alopecia areata. Stated treatment: oral pan-JAK inhibitor, 5-10 mg twice daily. Collection of lesional scalp punch biopsies and peripheral blood was performed in alopecia areata patients. Sorting separated CD4+ and CD8+ T cells out of PBMCs. TCR sequencing used cDNA made by reverse transcription of extracted RNA. Clones were sequenced by immunoSEQ multiplex PCR, and TCRdb holds only the in-frame ones, with some missing. The sample consists of some 150,000 clones, about 85% of them appearing once. Concerning this clone: What it binds is not known.

CDR3 length: 12 amino acids. The germline CDR1 and CDR2 sequences are SGDLS and YYNGEE. Trimming took off 4 bases at V and 10 bases at J, with 12 bases between the two ends. Study-wide results and limits: Affected lesional scalp, above all in alopecia totalis/universalis, was more clonal than normal scalp. Numerous clones, expanded in lesions, remained in scalp and blood during tofacitinib.

This chain connects TRBV9 to TRBJ2-1; D not certain. This clonotype was sampled from a human donor with alopecia areata. The input for sequencing was CD8+ T cells sorted from blood, taken at week 4, from a patient treated with tofacitinib. The CDR3 reads CASSPKTVEQFF. The CDR3 coding sequence is TGTGCCAGCAGCCCCAAAACTGTGGAGCAGTTCTTC.